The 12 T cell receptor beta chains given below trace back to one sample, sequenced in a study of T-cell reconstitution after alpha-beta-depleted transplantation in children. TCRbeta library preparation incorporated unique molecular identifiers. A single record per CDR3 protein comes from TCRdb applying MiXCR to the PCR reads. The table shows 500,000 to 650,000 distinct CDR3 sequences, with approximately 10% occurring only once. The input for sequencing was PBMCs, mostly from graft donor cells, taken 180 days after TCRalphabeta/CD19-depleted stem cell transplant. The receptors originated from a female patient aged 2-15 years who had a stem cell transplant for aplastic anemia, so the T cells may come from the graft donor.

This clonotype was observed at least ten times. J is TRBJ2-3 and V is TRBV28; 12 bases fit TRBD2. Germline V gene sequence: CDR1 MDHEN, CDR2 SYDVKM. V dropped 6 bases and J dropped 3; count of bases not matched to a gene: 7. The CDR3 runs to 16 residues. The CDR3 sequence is CASSPGLAGSTDTQYF. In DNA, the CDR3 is TGTGCCAGCAGCCCTGGACTAGCGGGAAGTACAGATACGCAGTATTTT.

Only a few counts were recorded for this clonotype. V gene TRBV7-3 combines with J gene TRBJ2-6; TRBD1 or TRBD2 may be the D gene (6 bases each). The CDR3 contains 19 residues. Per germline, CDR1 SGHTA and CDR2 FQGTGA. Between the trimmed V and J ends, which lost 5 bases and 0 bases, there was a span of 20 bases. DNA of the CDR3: TGTGCCAGCAGCCCCTGGGGGGCAGCTAGGCTCTCTGGGGCCAACGTCCTGACTTTC. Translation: CASSPWGAARLSGANVLTF.

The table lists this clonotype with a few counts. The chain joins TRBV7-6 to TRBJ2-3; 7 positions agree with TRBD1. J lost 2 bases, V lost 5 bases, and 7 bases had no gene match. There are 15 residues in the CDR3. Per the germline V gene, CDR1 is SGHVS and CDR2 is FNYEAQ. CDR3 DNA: TGTGCCAGCAGCCGAGGGGGCGGACCCACAGATACGCAGTATTTT. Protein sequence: CASSRGGGPTDTQYF. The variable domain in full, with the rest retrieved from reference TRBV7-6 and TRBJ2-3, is GAGVSQSPRYKVTKRGQDVALRCDPISGHVSLYWYRQALGQGPEFLTYFNYEAQQDKSGLPNDRFSAERPEGSISTLTIQRTEQRDSAMYRCASSRGGGPTDTQYFGPGTRLTVL.

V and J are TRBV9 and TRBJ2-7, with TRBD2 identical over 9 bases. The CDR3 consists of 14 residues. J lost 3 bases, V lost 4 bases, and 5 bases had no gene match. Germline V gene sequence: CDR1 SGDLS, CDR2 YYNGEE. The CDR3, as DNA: TGTGCCAGCAGCATTAGCGGGAGTATCTACGAGCAGTACTTC. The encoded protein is CASSISGSIYEQYF.

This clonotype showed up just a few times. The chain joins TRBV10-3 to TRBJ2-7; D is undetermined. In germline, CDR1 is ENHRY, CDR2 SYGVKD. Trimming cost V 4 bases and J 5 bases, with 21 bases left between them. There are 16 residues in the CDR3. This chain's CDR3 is CAISGQRSHLSHEQYF. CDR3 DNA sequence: TGTGCCATCAGTGGTCAGCGCTCCCACCTCAGCCACGAGCAGTACTTC.

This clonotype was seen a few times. CDR3 nucleotides: TGTGCCAGCAGCCAAGGAGGGACTAGCAAGTACAATGAGCAGTTCTTC. This codes for CASSQGGTSKYNEQFF. The chain uses TRBV14 and TRBJ2-1, with TRBD2 identical over 9 bases. Germline CDR1 is SGHDN and CDR2 is FVKESK. V lost 1 base to trimming and J lost 4 bases; unmatched junction nucleotides: 5. The CDR3 is 16 residues long.

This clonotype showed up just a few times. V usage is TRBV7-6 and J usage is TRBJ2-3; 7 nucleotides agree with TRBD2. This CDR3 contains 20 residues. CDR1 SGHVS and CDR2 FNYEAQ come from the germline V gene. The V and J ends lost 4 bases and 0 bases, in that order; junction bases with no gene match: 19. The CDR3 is CASSYTIWTRTVLSTDTQYF. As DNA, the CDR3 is TGTGCCAGCAGCTACACGATTTGGACTAGAACCGTCCTTAGCACAGATACGCAGTATTTT.

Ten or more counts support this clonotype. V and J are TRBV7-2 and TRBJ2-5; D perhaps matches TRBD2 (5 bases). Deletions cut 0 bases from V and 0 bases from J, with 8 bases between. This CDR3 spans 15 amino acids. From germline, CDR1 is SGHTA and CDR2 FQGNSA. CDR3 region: CASSLAEGYQETQYF. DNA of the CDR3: TGTGCCAGCAGCTTAGCTGAGGGTTACCAAGAGACCCAGTACTTC. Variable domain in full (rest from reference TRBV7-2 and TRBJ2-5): GAGVSQSPSNKVTEKGKDVELRCDPISGHTALYWYRQSLGQGLEFLIYFQGNSAPDKSGLPSDRFSAERTGGSVSTLTIQRTQQEDSAVYLCASSLAEGYQETQYFGPGTRLLVL.

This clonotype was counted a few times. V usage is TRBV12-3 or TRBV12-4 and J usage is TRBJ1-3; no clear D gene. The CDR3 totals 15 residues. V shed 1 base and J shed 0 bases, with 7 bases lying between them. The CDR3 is CASSLGELSGNTIYF. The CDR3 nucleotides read TGTGCCAGCAGTTTAGGGGAACTCTCTGGAAACACCATATATTTT.

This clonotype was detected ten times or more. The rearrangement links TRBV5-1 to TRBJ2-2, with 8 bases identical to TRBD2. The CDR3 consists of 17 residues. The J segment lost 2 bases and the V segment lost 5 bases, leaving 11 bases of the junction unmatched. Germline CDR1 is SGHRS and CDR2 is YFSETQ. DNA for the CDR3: TGCGCCAGCAGAACGGGTAATAGCGGGGCTAACACCGGGGAGCTGTTTTTT. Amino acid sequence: CASRTGNSGANTGELFF.

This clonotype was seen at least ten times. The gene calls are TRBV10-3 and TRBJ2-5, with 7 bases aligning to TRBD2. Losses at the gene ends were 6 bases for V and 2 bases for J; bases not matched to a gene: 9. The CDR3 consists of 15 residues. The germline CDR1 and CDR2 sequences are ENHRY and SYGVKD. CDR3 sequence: CAISSSGGTQETQYF. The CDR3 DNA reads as TGTGCCATCAGCTCTAGCGGAGGGACGCAAGAGACCCAGTACTTC.

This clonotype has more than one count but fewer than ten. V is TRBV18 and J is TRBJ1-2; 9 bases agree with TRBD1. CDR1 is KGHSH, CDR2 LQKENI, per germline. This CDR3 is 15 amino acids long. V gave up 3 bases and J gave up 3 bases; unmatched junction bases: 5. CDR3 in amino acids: CASSPADRGYYGYTF. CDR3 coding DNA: TGTGCCAGCTCACCCGCGGACAGGGGTTACTATGGCTACACCTTC.